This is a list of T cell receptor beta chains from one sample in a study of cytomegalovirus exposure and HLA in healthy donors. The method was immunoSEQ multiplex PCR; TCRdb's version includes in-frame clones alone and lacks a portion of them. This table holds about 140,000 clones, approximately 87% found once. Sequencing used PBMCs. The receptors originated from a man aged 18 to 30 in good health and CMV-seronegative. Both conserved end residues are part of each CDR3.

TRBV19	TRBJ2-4	CASTGQKNIQYF
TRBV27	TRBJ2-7	CASSLWDGRAEQYF
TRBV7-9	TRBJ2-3	CASSSLFGNPDTQYF
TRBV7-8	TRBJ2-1	CASSRLRSAGEQFF
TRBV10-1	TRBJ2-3	CASSAGLAFPDTQYF
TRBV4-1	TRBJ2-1	CASSPLERGGNEQFF
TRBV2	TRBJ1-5	CASSGPGYSNQPQHF
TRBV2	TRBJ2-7	CASTEVGLAGAGEQYF
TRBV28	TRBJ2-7	CASSLVTTSGSYEQYF
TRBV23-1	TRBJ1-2	CASSQSSSDNYGYTF
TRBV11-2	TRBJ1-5	CASSFTAGGSNQPQHF
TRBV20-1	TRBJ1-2	CSALVLSGYTF
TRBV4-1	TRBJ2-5	CASSQEGTDLLAGETQYF
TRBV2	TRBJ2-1	CASSENRGSYNEQFF
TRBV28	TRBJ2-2	CASSPPTSGATGELFF
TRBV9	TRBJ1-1	CASSMDRNTEAFF
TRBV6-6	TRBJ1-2	CASSDPDRGGYTF
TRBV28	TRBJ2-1	CASSLWGLLNNEQFF
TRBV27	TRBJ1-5	CASRLTGVLSNQPQHF
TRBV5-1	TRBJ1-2	CASSLEQGLYGYTF
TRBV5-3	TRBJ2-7	CARSSIRQRRGYEQYF
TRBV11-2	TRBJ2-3	CASSLGGTGQADTQYF
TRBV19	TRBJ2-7	CASSTDRQGLNYEQYF
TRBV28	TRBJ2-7	CASGGAGAPSYEQYF
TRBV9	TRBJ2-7	CASSGALAGGYEQYF
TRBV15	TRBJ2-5	CATSTIGTGETQYF
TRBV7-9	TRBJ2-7	CASSFSGSRYEQYF
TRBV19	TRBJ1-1	CASKREGLTEAFF
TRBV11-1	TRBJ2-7	CASSFTEGQPYEQYF
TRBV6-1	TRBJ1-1	CASRRGTEAFF
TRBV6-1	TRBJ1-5	CAATWGDGNQPQHF
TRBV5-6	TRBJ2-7	CASSLGTAYYEQYF
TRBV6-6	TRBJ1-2	CASRAGSHGYTF
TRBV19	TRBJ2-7	CASRTDTSYEQYF
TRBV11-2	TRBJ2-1	CATHLKTGVYNEQFF
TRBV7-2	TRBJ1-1	CASSLGEVTEAFF
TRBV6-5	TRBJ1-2	CASSYSTGGYGYTF
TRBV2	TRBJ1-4	CASSGQNLNEKLFF
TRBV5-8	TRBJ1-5	CASSRDRGSNQPQHF
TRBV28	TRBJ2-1	CASHLRTGDNEQFF
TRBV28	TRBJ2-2	CASSFQGLPGELFF
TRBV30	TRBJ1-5	CAWSADSNQPQHF
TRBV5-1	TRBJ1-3	CASSLEGTGFGNTIYF
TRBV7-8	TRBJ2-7	CASSLKQTGTAEQYF
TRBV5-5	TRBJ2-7	CASSLEGTSKRQQYF
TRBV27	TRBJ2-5	CASSLTGRETQYF
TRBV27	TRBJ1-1	CASSIQGSDTEAFF
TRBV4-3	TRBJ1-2	CASSQDPRQGRYGYTF
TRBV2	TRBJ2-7	CASSEGSGGRHEQYF
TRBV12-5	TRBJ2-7	CASAQGQGAYEQYF
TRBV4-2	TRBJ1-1	CASSQQTGGRNTEAFF
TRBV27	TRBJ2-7	CASSTRIRSYEQYF
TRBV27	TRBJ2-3	CASSSHGQGRDTQYF
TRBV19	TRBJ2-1	CASGRGRGEQFF
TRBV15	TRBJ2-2	CATSSYPPGELFF
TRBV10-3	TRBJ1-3	CAISEKLVTAGNTIYF
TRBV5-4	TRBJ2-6	CASSLWGVRAGANVLTF
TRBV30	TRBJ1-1	CAWSVPGGDTEAFF
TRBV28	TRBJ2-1	CASSLVQGTNEQFF
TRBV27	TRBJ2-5	CASSSGVKETQYF